A single sample gave rise to the 26 T cell receptor beta chains below, sequenced in a study of cytomegalovirus exposure and HLA in healthy donors. The PCR employed 60 Vbeta primers together with 13 Jbeta primers. Assay: immunoSEQ multiplex PCR; the TCRdb copy retains only in-frame clones and omits some. The data contain some 130,000 clones, 79% of them singletons. The sample was PBMCs. The receptors come from a man aged 40-49 years in good health and CMV-seropositive.

This clone was detected a few times. The gene calls are TRBV4-1 and TRBJ2-3; D is undetermined. CDR3 length: 15 amino acids. CDR1 MGHRA and CDR2 YSYEKL come from the germline V gene. With 7 bases removed from V and 0 bases from J, the gap between germline ends came to 14 bases. The CDR3: CASKRLTTSTDTQYF. Here the CDR3 DNA reads TGCGCCAGCAAAAGACTCACTACTAGCACAGATACGCAGTATTTT.

This chain joins TRBV9 and TRBJ1-3, with 8 bases aligning to TRBD1. The CDR3 is 14 residues long. The V segment lost 4 bases and the J segment 2 bases; nucleotides outside the gene matches: 2. Germline assignment: CDR1 SGDLS and CDR2 YYNGEE. CDR3 amino acids: CASSQTGAGNTIYF. DNA of the CDR3: TGTGCCAGCAGCCAGACAGGGGCTGGAAACACCATATATTTT.

The chain combines TRBV6-5 with TRBJ2-7; D is possibly TRBD2 (5 bases). V lost 6 bases to trimming and J lost 1 base, with 10 bases between them. Germline V gene data show CDR1 as MNHEY and CDR2 as SVGAGI. This CDR3 is 13 amino acids long. CDR3 sequence reads: CASRSAGSYEQYF. CDR3 DNA: TGTGCCAGCAGGTCCGCGGGTTCCTACGAGCAGTACTTC.

This chain links TRBV7-8 with TRBJ2-1; 8 bases are a match to TRBD2. The ends lost 5 bases at V and 3 bases at J; junction bases unmatched: 6. The CDR3 sequence is 15 residues long. In germline, CDR1 is SGHVS, CDR2 FQNEAQ. CDR3 coding DNA: TGTGCCAGCAGCACAGGGACTAGGGACTACAATGAGCAGTTCTTC. Its protein product is CASSTGTRDYNEQFF. Full variable domain (outside the CDR3, taken from reference TRBV7-8 and TRBJ2-1): GAGVSQSPRYKVAKRGQDVALRCDPISGHVSLFWYQQALGQGPEFLTYFQNEAQLDKSGLPSDRFFAERPEGSVSTLKIQRTQQEDSAVYLCASSTGTRDYNEQFFGPGTRLTVL.

The gene calls are TRBV7-2 and TRBJ2-5, with D possibly being TRBD2 (5 bases). Between the trimmed V and J ends, which lost 8 bases and 1 base, there was a span of 14 bases. The CDR3 sequence is 14 residues long. The germline V gene has CDR1 SGHTA and CDR2 FQGNSA. CDR3: CASGRTSSQETQYF. CDR3 DNA sequence: TGTGCCAGCGGAAGGACTTCCTCCCAAGAGACCCAGTACTTC.

The gene calls are TRBV25-1 and TRBJ1-2, with D possibly TRBD1 on 6 matching bases. Trimming took off 3 bases at V and 8 bases at J, with 13 bases between the two ends. Germline CDR1 is MGHDK and CDR2 is SYGVNS. The CDR3 has 13 amino acids. CDR3 nucleotide sequence: TGTGCCAGCAGTGACAGGGGATTGACCGGCTACACCTTC. This encodes CASSDRGLTGYTF.

CDR3 loop: CASSLWGEQYF. CDR3 DNA sequence: TGCGCCAGCAGCTTGTGGGGCGAGCAGTACTTC. This sequence joins TRBV5-1 and TRBJ2-5; no clear D gene. The end of the DNA aligns better with TRBJ2-7, so the J call may be wrong. This CDR3 is built from 11 residues. Germline V gene sequence: CDR1 SGHRS, CDR2 YFSETQ.

This chain joins TRBV30 and TRBJ2-1; D is ambiguous. The germline gives CDR1 GTSNPN, CDR2 SVGIG (reference sequence). The ends were cut back, 3 bases at V and 0 bases at J, with 12 bases in the middle. This CDR3 has 15 residues. CDR3 in amino acids: CAWRILMSSYNEQFF. The DNA of the CDR3 is TGTGCCTGGAGGATTCTTATGAGCTCCTACAATGAGCAGTTCTTC.

This clone was observed once. The rearrangement uses TRBV6-5 and TRBJ2-7, with a weak D call TRBD1 (6 bases). CDR3 length: 11 residues. CDR1 and CDR2 (germline): MNHEY, SVGAGI. V was shortened by 6 bases and J by 8 bases, with 11 bases between the two germline ends. The CDR3, as DNA: TGTGCCAGCAGCACAGGGACAAAGCAGTACTTC. Translation gives CASSTGTKQYF.

V is TRBV11-2 and J is TRBJ1-1; TRBD1 might be the D (6 bases). Trimming removed 1 base at V and 3 bases at J, with 12 bases between. Germline CDR1 reads SGHAT; CDR2 reads FQNNGV. The CDR3 extends over 15 amino acids. The CDR3 nucleotides read TGTGCCAGCAGCTTAGGGGGGCGGGGGGACACTGAAGCTTTCTTT. Its protein is CASSLGGRGDTEAFF.

The chain uses TRBV9 and TRBJ2-7, with D maybe TRBD1 (5 bases). This CDR3 has 14 residues. Between the trimmed V and J ends, which lost 4 bases and 0 bases, there was a span of 11 bases. Germline assignment: CDR1 SGDLS and CDR2 YYNGEE. CDR3 sequence reads: CASSPDRISYEQYF. DNA of the CDR3: TGTGCCAGCAGCCCCGACAGAATCTCCTACGAGCAGTACTTC.

The chain couples TRBV4-1 to TRBJ2-7, with D tentatively TRBD1 (6 bases). This CDR3 comprises 15 residues. Per the germline V gene, CDR1 is MGHRA and CDR2 is YSYEKL. Trimming pared 2 bases from V and 7 bases from J, leaving 18 bases between. CDR3 sequence: CASSQFPGASGEQYF. As DNA, the CDR3 is TGCGCCAGCAGCCAATTCCCAGGGGCTTCGGGGGAGCAGTACTTC.

V is TRBV2 and J is TRBJ1-1, with 9 bases matching TRBD1. Looked up from germline, CDR1 is SNHLY and CDR2 is FYNNEI. The CDR3 covers 17 residues. The V gene end was trimmed by 7 bases and the J gene end by 0 bases; junction bases not matched to a gene: 12. CDR3 coding DNA: TGTGCCAGCATTGGGGGGACAGGGCGGATCGTGAACACTGAAGCTTTCTTT. This translates into CASIGGTGRIVNTEAFF.

The chain has TRBV2 and TRBJ2-7; 9 bases are shared with TRBD1. V lost 7 bases, J lost 7 bases, and 11 bases stayed unmatched. Germline loops: CDR1 SNHLY, CDR2 FYNNEI. The CDR3 covers 14 residues. The CDR3 sequence is CASILQGAQGEQYF. Written as DNA, the CDR3 is TGTGCCAGCATCCTACAGGGGGCGCAGGGAGAGCAGTACTTC. The full variable domain, its missing parts supplied by reference TRBV2 and TRBJ2-7, is EPEVTQTPSHQVTQMGQEVILRCVPISNHLYFYWYRQILGQKVEFLVSFYNNEISEKSEIFDDQFSVERPDGSNFTLKIRSTKLEDSAMYFCASILQGAQGEQYFGPGTRLTVT.

The chain uses TRBV6-9 and TRBJ1-2; D remains ambiguous. V lost 8 bases and J 7 bases, leaving 29 bases between the germline ends. CDR1 and CDR2 from the germline V gene are MNHGY and SVAAGI. The length of the CDR3 is 17 residues. The CDR3 nucleotides read TGTGCCAGCGTTTTTTCTCCCCCCGAGTCAGTTCCGGGTGGCTACACCTTC. Translation: CASVFSPPESVPGGYTF.

The chain uses TRBV4-2 and TRBJ1-1, with D unresolved. The CDR3 is made up of 13 amino acids. Germline values: CDR1 LGHNA, CDR2 YNFKEQ. V lost 2 bases to trimming and J lost 0 bases, with 4 bases between them. CDR3 nucleotides: TGTGCCAGCAGCCAAACTTTGAACACTGAAGCTTTCTTT. Translated: CASSQTLNTEAFF.

The chain recombines TRBV11-3 with TRBJ2-3; TRBD1 matches 9 bases. CDR3 size: 16 residues. Germline V CDR1 and CDR2: SGHNT, YENEEA. V shed 5 bases, J shed 1 base, and the junction held 7 bases outside the gene matches. The CDR3 loop reads CASSARTGGGTDTQYF. In DNA, the CDR3 is TGTGCCAGCAGCGCCCGAACAGGGGGCGGCACAGATACGCAGTATTTT.

The chain uses TRBV30 and TRBJ1-3; 11 bases match TRBD1. CDR3 size: 13 residues. After removal of 2 bases from V and 11 bases from J, the junction contained 5 bases not matched to a gene. Germline V CDR1 and CDR2: GTSNPN, SVGIG (reference sequence). In DNA, the CDR3 is TGTGCCTGGAGTACGGGACAGGGGGTGTCCATATATTTT. This codes for CAWSTGQGVSIYF.

On this clone: Its ends do not fully match the called genes, so a read error is possible. V gene TRBV7-9 combines with J gene TRBJ1-2; D ambiguous. This CDR3 spans 12 amino acids. Germline V gives CDR1 SEHNR, CDR2 FQNEAQ (reference sequence). CDR3 coding DNA: TGTTCCAGCAGCTCCGGGGACTATGGCTACACCTTC. This encodes CSSSSGDYGYTF. Full variable domain (missing parts from reference TRBV7-9 and TRBJ1-2): DTGVSQNPRHKITKRGQNVTFRCDPISEHNRLYWYRQTLGQGPEFLTYFQNEAQLEKSRLLSDRFSAERPKGSFSTLEIQRTEQGDSAMYLCSSSSGDYGYTFGSGTRLTVV.

This clone is a singleton in its sample. V is TRBV6-6 and J is TRBJ2-7, with a possible D match to TRBD2 (6 bases). The V gene lost 0 bases and the J gene lost 7 bases, with 10 bases spanning the gap. Germline V CDR1 and CDR2: MNHNY, SVGAGI (reference sequence). The CDR3 runs to 13 residues. The chain's CDR3 is CASSYSGLGEQYF. The CDR3 DNA is TGTGCCAGCAGTTACTCGGGACTGGGAGAGCAGTACTTC.

The chain has TRBV2 and TRBJ2-7; D possibly corresponds to TRBD1 (6 bases). With 6 bases removed from V and 1 base from J, the gap between germline ends came to 19 bases. Germline CDR1 and CDR2: SNHLY and FYNNEI. The CDR3 spans 16 residues. The CDR3 spells CASSRPPAGESYEQYF. In nucleotides, the CDR3 is TGTGCCAGCAGCCGGCCCCCGGCAGGGGAGTCCTACGAGCAGTACTTC.

The V gene is TRBV10-1, the J gene TRBJ2-1; TRBD2 agrees at 11 bases. Germline loops: CDR1 WNHNN, CDR2 SYGVQD (reference sequence). J gave up 8 bases and V 6 bases, and 6 bases lay outside the gene matches. This CDR3 is 14 amino acids long. The CDR3 coding sequence is TGCGCCAGCAGCCGACTAGCGGGACGCTATGAGCAGTTCTTC. Amino acids: CASSRLAGRYEQFF.

The chain has TRBV5-1 and TRBJ2-1; a weak D match, TRBD2 (5 bases). The CDR3 runs 16 residues. Trimming took 2 bases from V and 4 from J, leaving 16 bases between them. Germline V gene data show CDR1 as SGHRS and CDR2 as YFSETQ. This CDR3 is CASSFTVGGRYNEQFF. In DNA, the CDR3 is TGCGCCAGCAGCTTTACTGTCGGCGGGCGGTACAATGAGCAGTTCTTC.

This chain links TRBV7-8 with TRBJ1-6; the D gene is possibly TRBD1 (6 bases). Germline V gene data show CDR1 as SGHVS and CDR2 as FQNEAQ. Trimming took off 5 bases at V and 6 bases at J, with 14 bases between the two ends. This CDR3 region has 15 residues. Here the CDR3 reads CASSRLGQPNSPLHF. In DNA form, the CDR3 reads TGTGCCAGCAGCCGACTCGGACAGCCTAATTCACCCCTCCACTTT. Drawing the rest from reference TRBV7-8 and TRBJ1-6, the complete variable domain is GAGVSQSPRYKVAKRGQDVALRCDPISGHVSLFWYQQALGQGPEFLTYFQNEAQLDKSGLPSDRFFAERPEGSVSTLKIQRTQQEDSAVYLCASSRLGQPNSPLHFGNGTRLTVT.

This chain uses TRBV12-5 with TRBJ2-5; the D gene is possibly TRBD2 (6 bases). This CDR3 comprises 13 residues. With 6 bases removed from V and 1 base from J, the gap between germline ends came to 9 bases. Germline V lookup: CDR1 LGHNT, CDR2 FRNRAP. The CDR3 loop reads CASGWDFQETQYF. The CDR3 coding sequence is TGTGCTAGTGGCTGGGACTTCCAAGAGACCCAGTACTTC.

The chain uses TRBV6-6 and TRBJ1-4; TRBD1 aligns across 10 bases. V dropped 6 bases and J dropped 12; count of bases not matched to a gene: 16. Germline assignment: CDR1 MNHNY and CDR2 SVGAGI (reference sequence). The CDR3 is 16 residues long. The CDR3 DNA reads as TGTGCCAGCAGGGACCGGGACAGGGGTTTTTATAGGGAACTGTTTTTT. The encoded protein is CASRDRDRGFYRELFF.